The T cell receptor (beta chain) described here comes from a study of radiotherapy plus CTLA-4 blockade in lung cancer. About the study: Patients showed objective responses in about 20% of cases, and disease control was achieved by less than 35%. Study results and limitations: Radiotherapy was combined with ipilimumab, and tumor-derived TCR clones then expanded in blood.

There are 18 residues in the CDR3. The junction had 10 bases not matched to a gene; V was cut back by 3 bases and J by 5 bases. Germline loops: CDR1 ENHRY, CDR2 SYGVKD. Participants had chemo-refractory metastatic non-small-cell lung cancer and were treated with focal radiation plus ipilimumab CTLA-4 blockade. In regard to this clone: The antigen is not known. The same CDR3 is also encoded by other DNA sequences in this sample.

Here immunoSEQ multiplex PCR was the method, and the copy in TCRdb shows in-frame clones only, minus some. The data hold 80,000 or so clones, with roughly 79% observed a single time. V is TRBV10-3 and J is TRBJ2-2; 12 bases fit TRBD1. The material was peripheral blood, obtained from a patient treated with radiotherapy plus ipilimumab. This TCR came from a human donor with non-small cell lung cancer whose response to radiotherapy plus ipilimumab could not be evaluated. Some clones in this sample may be carry-over from other donors' samples. The CDR3 is CAISEKAGTGGKTGELFF. In DNA, the CDR3 is TGTGCCATCAGTGAAAAAGCCGGGACAGGGGGCAAGACCGGGGAGCTGTTTTTT.